This T cell receptor (beta chain) was recorded in a study of blood T cell repertoires in COVID-19. In the study overall: Sites across the United States, Italy and Spain contributed samples from acute and convalescent COVID-19.

Profiled with immunoSEQ multiplex PCR; TCRdb holds only in-frame clones, not every one. The sample gives around 150,000 clones, around 76% of which show up once; around 4% is in the top ten. The CDR3 runs to 14 residues. V gave up 5 bases and J gave up 4 bases; unmatched junction bases: 6. Germline V gene sequence: CDR1 MNHEY, CDR2 SMNVEV (reference sequence). The chain links TRBV27 to TRBJ2-7, with TRBD2 matching over 9 bases. The origin of this receptor is a man aged 55-75 years with acute or convalescent COVID-19. The sample comprised peripheral blood. The DNA for the CDR3 is TGTGCCAGCAGTACACTAGCGGGCGCTTACGAGCAGTACTTC. This codes for CASSTLAGAYEQYF.